This is a list of T cell receptor beta chains from one sample in a study of blood T cell repertoires in COVID-19. Clones were read by immunoSEQ multiplex PCR, and TCRdb kept only the in-frame ones, dropping some. The sample records 250,000 to 350,000 clones, 65% to 85% being singletons. Sequenced input: peripheral blood. The source is a human donor with COVID-19, enrolled during active disease. The donor label of this sample is uncertain. CDR3s leave out the opening cysteine and the closing phenylalanine or tryptophan.

TRBV30	TRBJ1-1	AWSQGTEAF
TRBV6-1	TRBJ1-3	ASSDPPGGSGNTIY
TRBV27	TRBJ1-2	ASSFGEGGYT
TRBV11-2	TRBJ2-3	ASSLSGGKNTQY
TRBV28	TRBJ2-7	ASRRRDYISSGEYGSYEQY
TRBV30	TRBJ2-1	AWSVEGQGYNEQF
TRBV11-2	TRBJ2-3	ASSLVLGPGDTQY
TRBV4-2	TRBJ2-7	ASNLKDGTATYEQY
TRBV7-8	TRBJ2-5	ASSLVNAGRSQETQY
TRBV28	TRBJ2-7	ASSPLGARYEQY
TRBV9	TRBJ1-6	ASSGLRTARNSPLH
TRBV7-3	TRBJ2-1	ASSRAGGYGNEQF
TRBV10-3	TRBJ2-2	AISESPGAGELF
TRBV15	TRBJ1-2	ATSRDRGTGKRDGYT
TRBV28	TRBJ1-1	ASSLPTRKTEAF
TRBV10-3	TRBJ1-1	AISEEGGSTEAF
TRBV9	TRBJ2-2	ASTLGAGGVAGELF
TRBV5-1	TRBJ2-2	ASRPGLANTGELF
TRBV28	TRBJ2-7	ASSLPGTSGYEQY
TRBV11-3	TRBJ2-3	ASSSLSGTSTDTQY
TRBV19	TRBJ1-4	ASSMGQGLATNEKLF
TRBV7-2	TRBJ1-1	ASSLVRGMVNTEAF
TRBV9	TRBJ2-3	ASSVGTGSADTQY
TRBV19	TRBJ2-1	ASSISGRSNEQF
TRBV29-1	TRBJ2-3	SVESADTQY
TRBV6-5	TRBJ2-3	ASSSSAAGTDTQY
TRBV27	TRBJ1-4	ASSFDRGQDKLF
TRBV2	TRBJ2-6	ANYRGTGANVLT
TRBV10-3	TRBJ2-1	AISDSHINEQF
TRBV19	TRBJ2-1	ASSAIRESSYNEQF
TRBV11-3	TRBJ2-5	ASSGRSSGDKETQY
TRBV7-2	TRBJ1-3	ASSPGVPPIGYTIY
TRBV3-1/TRBV3-2	TRBJ2-3	ASSQEHRVL
TRBV3-1/TRBV3-2	TRBJ2-2	ASSQDVGVTGELF
TRBV4-3	TRBJ1-4	ASSQEGRDFEKLF
TRBV18	TRBJ2-5	ASSGTDQWETQY
TRBV3-1/TRBV3-2	TRBJ1-2	ASSPLGGSFNYGYT
TRBV29-1	TRBJ1-1	SVGSQYTEAF
TRBV5-6	TRBJ1-5	ASSSQAYQPQH
TRBV7-3	TRBJ2-2	ASSLTRGDTGELF
TRBV9	TRBJ2-1	ASSVVGVADNEQF
TRBV2	TRBJ1-1	ASRSEDRGSNTEAF
TRBV4-3	TRBJ1-2	ASSQDQGQGARGYT
TRBV11-1	TRBJ1-2	ASSVDRESGGYT
TRBV24-1	TRBJ2-3	ATSEPQGRSTDTQY